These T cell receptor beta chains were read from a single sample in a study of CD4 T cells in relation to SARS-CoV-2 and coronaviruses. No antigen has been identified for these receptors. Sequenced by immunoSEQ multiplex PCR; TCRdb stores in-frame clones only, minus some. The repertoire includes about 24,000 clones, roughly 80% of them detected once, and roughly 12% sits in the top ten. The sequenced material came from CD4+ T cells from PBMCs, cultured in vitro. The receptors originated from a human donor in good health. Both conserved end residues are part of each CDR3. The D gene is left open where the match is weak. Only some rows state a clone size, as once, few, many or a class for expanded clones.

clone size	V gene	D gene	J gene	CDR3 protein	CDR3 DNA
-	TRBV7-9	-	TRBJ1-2	CASTSQGHGYTF	TGTGCCAGCACCAGCCAGGGGCATGGCTACACCTTC
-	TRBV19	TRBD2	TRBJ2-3	CASSVTSGNPTDTQYF	TGTGCCAGTAGCGTGACTAGCGGGAACCCCACAGATACGCAGTATTTT
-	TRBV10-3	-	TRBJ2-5	CAISEGQNNGETQYF	TGTGCCATCAGTGAGGGGCAGAATAATGGGGAGACCCAGTACTTC
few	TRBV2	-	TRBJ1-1	CASSELLEAFF	TGTGCCAGCAGTGAGCTGCTAGAAGCTTTCTTT
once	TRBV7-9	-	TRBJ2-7	CASSLPLKGLKYEQYF	TGTGCCAGCAGCCTACCATTGAAGGGTTTGAAATACGAGCAGTACTTC
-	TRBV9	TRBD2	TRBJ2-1	CASSEAGAPTYNEQFF	TGTGCCAGCAGCGAAGCGGGAGCCCCCACCTACAATGAGCAGTTCTTC
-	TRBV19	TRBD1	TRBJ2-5	CASSLLDRGETQYF	TGTGCCAGTAGTCTATTGGACAGGGGGGAGACCCAGTACTTC
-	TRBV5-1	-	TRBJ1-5	CASSLGSGNQPQHF	TGCGCCAGCAGCTTGGGATCGGGCAATCAGCCCCAGCATTTT
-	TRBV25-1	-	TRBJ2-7	CASSSPYEQYF	TGTGCCAGCAGTTCCCCCTACGAGCAGTACTTC
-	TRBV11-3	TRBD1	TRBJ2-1	CASSRGQGMSDEQFF	TGTGCCAGCAGCCGAGGACAGGGGATGAGCGATGAGCAGTTCTTC
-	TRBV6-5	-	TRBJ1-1	CASSRGTEAFF	TGTGCCAGCAGTAGGGGGACTGAAGCTTTCTTT
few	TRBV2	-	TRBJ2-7	CASSEYEQYF	TGTGCCAGCAGTGAATACGAGCAGTACTTC
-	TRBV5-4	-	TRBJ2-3	CASSWDTDTQYF	TGTGCCAGCAGCTGGGACACAGATACGCAGTATTTT
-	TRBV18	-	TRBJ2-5	CASSPLPDTQETQYF	TGTGCCAGCTCACCACTCCCGGACACTCAAGAGACCCAGTACTTC
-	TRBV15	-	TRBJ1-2	CATLGLGDSRGYTF	TGTGCCACCCTGGGGCTCGGAGATTCAAGGGGCTACACCTTC
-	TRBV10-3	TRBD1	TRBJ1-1	CAIGINRGQANTEAFF	TGTGCCATCGGAATCAACAGGGGGCAGGCGAACACTGAAGCTTTCTTT
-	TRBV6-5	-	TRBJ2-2	CASRDTGELFF	TGTGCCAGCAGAGACACCGGGGAGCTGTTTTTT
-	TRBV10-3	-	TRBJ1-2	CAISVGPLLIANYGYTF	TGTGCCATCAGTGTGGGACCGCTCTTAATTGCTAACTATGGCTACACCTTC
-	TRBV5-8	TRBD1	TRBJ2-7	CASSLGTGIYEQYF	TGTGCCAGCAGCTTGGGGACAGGCATCTACGAGCAGTACTTC
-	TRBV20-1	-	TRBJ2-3	CSASLGRGVTDTQYF	TGCAGTGCTAGTCTAGGCAGGGGGGTGACAGATACGCAGTATTTT
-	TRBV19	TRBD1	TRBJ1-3	CASSPDRAGNTIYF	TGTGCCAGTAGTCCAGACAGGGCTGGAAACACCATATATTTT
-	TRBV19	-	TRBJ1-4	CASTWAGKLFF	TGTGCCAGTACTTGGGCGGGGAAACTGTTTTTT
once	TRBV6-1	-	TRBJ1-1	CASSSPMNTEAFF	TGTGCCAGCAGTTCGCCAATGAACACTGAAGCTTTCTTT
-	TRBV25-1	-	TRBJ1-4	CASSEFSGTNEKLFF	TGTGCCAGCAGTGAATTCTCCGGTACCAATGAAAAACTGTTTTTT
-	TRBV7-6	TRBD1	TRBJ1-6	CASSLGDRENGSPLHF	TGTGCCAGCAGCTTAGGGGACAGGGAGAATGGTTCACCCCTCCACTTT
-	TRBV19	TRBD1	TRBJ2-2	CASRRGQGNTGELFF	TGTGCCAGTCGTCGGGGACAGGGGAACACCGGGGAGCTGTTTTTT
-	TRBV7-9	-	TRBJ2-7	CASSSDVEQYF	TGTGCCAGCAGCTCGGATGTCGAGCAGTACTTC
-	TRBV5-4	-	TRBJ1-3	CASSLDADPGNTIYF	TGTGCCAGCAGCTTGGATGCGGACCCTGGAAACACCATATATTTT
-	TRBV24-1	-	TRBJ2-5	CATSDGPEWTQYF	TGTGCCACCAGTGACGGCCCGGAGTGGACCCAGTACTTC
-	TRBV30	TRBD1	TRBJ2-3	CAWSVYGTGWSDTQYF	TGTGCCTGGAGTGTATACGGGACAGGGTGGTCAGATACGCAGTATTTT
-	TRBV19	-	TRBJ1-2	CASSAGDYGYTF	TGTGCCAGTAGTGCAGGGGACTATGGCTACACCTTC
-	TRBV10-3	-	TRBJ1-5	CAISGPGQPQHF	TGTGCCATCTCCGGGCCAGGGCAGCCCCAGCATTTT
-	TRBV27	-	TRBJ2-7	CASSPSFRAYEQYF	TGTGCCAGCAGTCCCTCGTTCAGGGCCTACGAGCAGTACTTC
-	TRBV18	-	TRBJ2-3	CASSPRYLTDTQYF	TGTGCCAGCTCACCCCGGTACCTCACAGATACGCAGTATTTT
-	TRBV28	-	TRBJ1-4	CASSLRAGFGEKLFF	TGTGCCAGCAGTTTAAGGGCAGGGTTTGGTGAAAAACTGTTTTTT
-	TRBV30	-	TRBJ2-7	CAWSTPLGEQYF	TGTGCCTGGAGTACCCCCTTAGGGGAGCAGTACTTC